This TCR beta chain was sequenced during a study of CD8+CD57+ T cells in acquired aplastic anemia. For the study at large: The DNA of sorted CD4+ and CD8+ cells averaged roughly 3 ug.

Patients chosen for sequencing had shown CD8+CD57+ cell expansion by flow cytometry. According to the study, genomic DNA was the template for TCR beta VDJ and CDR3 profiling. TCRdb re-called the reads through MiXCR, storing one row per CDR3 protein. The sample holds about 160,000 distinct CDR3 sequences; around 48% are singletons and the top ten take approximately 2.8%. The CDR3 extends over 15 amino acids. The germline gives CDR1 SEHNR, CDR2 FQNEAQ (reference sequence). Losses at the gene ends were 6 bases for V and 3 bases for J; bases not matched to a gene: 8. With respect to this clonotype: The antigen is not known. This CDR3 is missing its conserved last phenylalanine or tryptophan, likely due to a read error.

Findings of the study overall: Approximately 28 CD8+ CDR3 sequences were shared between patients and controls.

The chain couples TRBV7-9 to TRBJ2-7, with TRBD1 matching over 10 bases. The sequence derives from a human donor with aplastic anemia. Material: sorted CD4+, CD8+, or CD8+CD57+ T cells (not recorded which) from PBMCs. The DNA for the CDR3 is TGTGCCAGCAGTTTAAACCGGGACAGGGGCTACGAGCAGTACCTC. This gives the protein CASSLNRDRGYEQYL.